The next 30 T cell receptor beta chains were all read from a single sample in a study of T-cell reconstitution after alpha-beta-depleted transplantation in children. TCRbeta library construction was performed incorporating unique molecular identifiers. TCRdb ran MiXCR on the PCR reads and lists one entry per CDR3 protein. Here the sample spans about 500,000 distinct CDR3 sequences, 30% to 35% being singletons. This sample comprised PBMCs from the stem cell graft donor, obtained from the stem cell graft. These receptor sequences come from a human donor who donated a stem cell graft to a child with aplastic anemia.

This clonotype was counted only a few times. The chain has TRBV9 and TRBJ2-1, with 12 nucleotides matching TRBD2. The CDR3 is 19 residues long. CDR1 SGDLS and CDR2 YYNGEE come from the germline V gene. Trimming at V came to 0 bases and at J to 1 base, leaving 8 bases not matched to a gene. CDR3 nucleotide sequence: TGTGCCAGCAGCGTAGCGAGGCTAGCGGGAGGGCCGTCCTACAATGAGCAGTTCTTC. Encoded protein: CASSVARLAGGPSYNEQFF.

The rearrangement joins TRBV5-1 to TRBJ2-1; 10 bases are a match to TRBD2. There are 16 residues in the CDR3. The ends lost 0 bases at V and 12 bases at J; junction bases unmatched: 12. The germline CDR1 and CDR2 sequences are SGHRS and YFSETQ. The CDR3 nucleotides are TGCGCCAGCAGCTTGGCCCTTGATGCTAGCGGGAGAGTGCAGTTCTTC. Its translation is CASSLALDASGRVQFF.

This clonotype was seen a handful of times. The chain is built from TRBV10-3 and TRBJ2-1, with a tentative D call TRBD1 (5 bases). The CDR3 spans 12 residues. Trimming pared 4 bases from V and 7 bases from J, leaving 8 bases between. Germline lookup yields CDR1 ENHRY and CDR2 SYGVKD. CDR3 bases: TGTGCCATCAGTGCCCAGGGAAATGAGCAGTTCTTC. Encoded protein: CAISAQGNEQFF.

The gene calls are TRBV4-2 and TRBJ2-5; 9 nucleotides match TRBD1. Trimming cost V 1 base and J 1 base; bases outside gene matches: 4. The CDR3 sequence is 16 residues long. Germline CDR1 is LGHNA and CDR2 is YNFKEQ. CDR3 in amino acids: CASSQAPTGGQETQYF. The CDR3 DNA follows: TGTGCCAGCAGCCAAGCCCCGACAGGGGGCCAAGAGACCCAGTACTTC.

The table lists this clonotype with a few counts. The genes are TRBV20-1 and TRBJ1-1; D is undetermined. The V end lost 0 bases, the J end lost 3 bases, and 5 bases lay between the germline ends. This CDR3 region has 12 residues. From germline, CDR1 is DFQATT and CDR2 SNEGSKA (reference sequence). DNA of the CDR3: TGCAGTGCTAGAGATCGACACACTGAAGCTTTCTTT. Amino acids: CSARDRHTEAFF.

This chain connects TRBV20-1 to TRBJ2-3, with D possibly matching TRBD2 (6 bases). The V gene's germline CDR1 is DFQATT and CDR2 SNEGSKA (reference sequence). This CDR3 comprises 17 residues. V shed 0 bases and J shed 2 bases, with 18 bases lying between them. CDR3 nucleotides: TGCAGTGCTAGAGATCTCGAGGGGTTAGCGGACACAGATACGCAGTATTTT. It codes for CSARDLEGLADTDTQYF.

J is TRBJ2-1 and V is TRBV24-1; D is possibly TRBD2 (5 bases). Trimming took off 5 bases at V and 5 bases at J, with 21 bases between the two ends. Germline assignment: CDR1 KGHDR and CDR2 SFDVKD. The CDR3 length is 17 residues. In DNA, the CDR3 is TGTGCCACCAGTGGAGACCCACCCAGGACTGTCAACAATGAGCAGTTCTTC. Amino acid sequence: CATSGDPPRTVNNEQFF.

The J gene is TRBJ1-2, the V gene TRBV3-1, with 10 nucleotides matching TRBD1. V lost 3 bases, J lost 5 bases, and 9 bases stayed unmatched. Per germline, CDR1 LGHDT and CDR2 YNNKEL (reference sequence). This CDR3 contains 16 residues. CDR3 protein: CASSQGRGTGAYGYTF. Written as DNA, the CDR3 is TGTGCCAGCAGCCAGGGGCGTGGGACAGGGGCGTATGGCTACACCTTC. Drawing the rest from reference TRBV3-1 and TRBJ1-2, the complete variable domain is DTAVSQTPKYLVTQMGNDKSIKCEQNLGHDTMYWYKQDSKKFLKIMFSYNNKELIINETVPNRFSPKSPDKAHLNLHINSLELGDSAVYFCASSQGRGTGAYGYTFGSGTRLTVV.

The rearrangement joins TRBV11-3 to TRBJ2-1; 9 bases agree with TRBD1. This CDR3 has 16 amino acids. Germline values: CDR1 SGHNT, CDR2 YENEEA. V was clipped by 0 bases and J by 7 bases; unmatched bases: 7. The CDR3, as DNA: TGTGCCAGCAGCTTAGAGACAGGGGGAGCGAAGAATGAGCAGTTCTTC. Its protein product is CASSLETGGAKNEQFF.

There are a few counts of this clonotype. The rearrangement links TRBV9 to TRBJ2-1; TRBD1 matches 10 bases. V gave up 0 bases and J gave up 2 bases; unmatched junction bases: 2. Germline V CDR1 and CDR2: SGDLS, YYNGEE. The CDR3 is made up of 16 amino acids. Here the CDR3 reads CASSVGTGGPYNEQFF. CDR3 DNA: TGTGCCAGCAGCGTAGGGACAGGGGGACCCTACAATGAGCAGTTCTTC.

This chain links TRBV7-9 with TRBJ1-1, with TRBD1 as a possible D gene (6 bases). The V and J ends lost 5 bases and 4 bases respectively, with 20 bases between them. The CDR3 has 16 residues. Germline CDR1 SEHNR, CDR2 FQNEAQ (reference sequence). The CDR3 bases are TGTGCCAGCAGCCAACGAGGGGGGCGAGGAATCACTGAAGCTTTCTTT. Its translation: CASSQRGGRGITEAFF.

This clonotype has more than one count but fewer than ten. The chain employs TRBV20-1 and TRBJ2-7, with 7 bases identical to TRBD2. CDR3 length: 15 residues. CDR1 DFQATT and CDR2 SNEGSKA come from the germline V gene (reference sequence). The trim removed 1 base at V and 2 bases at J, leaving 8 bases unmatched. CDR3 residues: CSARGPLAAPYEQYV. In DNA, the CDR3 is TGCAGTGCTAGAGGCCCTCTAGCGGCGCCCTACGAGCAGTACGTC.

J is TRBJ1-1 and V is TRBV27; unclear D gene. The CDR3 has 16 residues. The V end lost 3 bases, the J end lost 5 bases, and 19 bases lay between the germline ends. CDR1 and CDR2 (germline): MNHEY, SMNVEV (reference sequence). The CDR3 is CASSFVKFRWVTEAFF. The DNA of the CDR3 is TGTGCCAGCAGTTTTGTGAAATTCCGGTGGGTGACTGAAGCTTTCTTT.

This clonotype appeared many times. The V gene is TRBV5-5, the J gene TRBJ1-5, with D possibly TRBD1 on 5 matching bases. V was trimmed by 2 bases and J by 5 bases, leaving 8 bases between them. The CDR3 is 13 residues long. Germline-derived CDR1 and CDR2 are SGHKS and YYEKEE (reference sequence). As DNA, the CDR3 is TGTGCCAGCAGCTTTTCCAGGGATCAGCCCCAGCATTTT. Amino acids: CASSFSRDQPQHF.

This clonotype was observed a single time. This chain links TRBV20-1 with TRBJ2-5; 9 bases are a match to TRBD2. The CDR3 contains 15 residues. CDR1 and CDR2 from the germline V gene are DFQATT and SNEGSKA (reference sequence). Trimming took 0 bases from V and 5 from J; bases not matched to a gene: 7. CDR3 nucleotides: TGCAGTGCTAGAGATTCAACGCGGGAGGGGGAGACCCAGTACTTC. This codes for CSARDSTREGETQYF.

This clonotype was detected only a few times. The rearrangement uses TRBV20-1 and TRBJ2-7; perhaps TRBD1 as D (5 bases). The V end lost 4 bases, the J end lost 4 bases, and 17 bases lay between the germline ends. Germline V gene data show CDR1 as DFQATT and CDR2 as SNEGSKA (reference sequence). This CDR3 spans 14 amino acids. The CDR3 DNA follows: TGCAGTGCTAAGGTGGACACAAGCTCATACGAGCAGTACTTC. It codes for CSAKVDTSSYEQYF.

This sequence joins TRBV6-5 and TRBJ1-1; 10 positions agree with TRBD1. CDR3 length equals 18 residues. From germline, CDR1 is MNHEY and CDR2 SVGAGI. The J segment lost 1 base and the V segment lost 0 bases, leaving 8 bases of the junction unmatched. The CDR3 region is CASSYSRAGTGANTEAFF. CDR3 nucleotides: TGTGCCAGCAGTTACTCGAGGGCCGGGACAGGGGCGAACACTGAAGCTTTCTTT.

This clonotype was seen only a few times. The chain combines TRBV7-2 with TRBJ1-5, with 12 bases identical to TRBD1. V was pared by 5 bases and J by 8 bases, with 10 bases of the junction left unmatched. Germline CDR1 is SGHTA and CDR2 is FQGNSA. The CDR3 extends over 16 amino acids. For the CDR3, the DNA is TGTGCCAGCAGCGCCGCGGGACAGGGGGCCGGGAAGCCCCAGCATTTT. This codes for CASSAAGQGAGKPQHF.

This clonotype has just a few counts. The CDR3 DNA is TGTGCCAGCAGGCTAGCGGGAGTAGGGGAGCAGTACGTC. As protein: CASRLAGVGEQYV. The chain carries TRBV6-2 or TRBV6-3 and TRBJ2-7, with 10 bases aligning to TRBD2. V lost 6 bases to trimming and J lost 7 bases; unmatched junction nucleotides: 6. CDR1 is MNHEY, CDR2 SVGEGT, per germline. This CDR3 comprises 13 residues.

This chain connects TRBV12-3 or TRBV12-4 to TRBJ1-5, with 8 bases matching TRBD1. The J segment lost 7 bases and the V segment lost 6 bases, leaving 11 bases of the junction unmatched. The CDR3 consists of 15 residues. The CDR3 DNA reads as TGTGCCAGCAGCAATCCAGGGGGCGCGGAACAGCCCCAGCATTTT. This encodes CASSNPGGAEQPQHF.

The V call is TRBV6-5, the J call TRBJ2-7; 8 bases align to TRBD1. This CDR3 region has 17 residues. V trimming: 0 bases; J trimming: 6 bases; junction bases outside the gene matches: 13. The V gene's germline CDR1 is MNHEY and CDR2 SVGAGI. DNA of the CDR3: TGTGCCAGCAGTTACTCGACCTCCGGGACAGGTACTCGCGAGCAGTACTTC. Translation: CASSYSTSGTGTREQYF.

The chain couples TRBV3-1 to TRBJ2-1; TRBD1 matches at 10 bases. The V segment lost 4 bases and the J segment 7 bases; nucleotides outside the gene matches: 7. This CDR3 has 15 amino acids. CDR1 LGHDT and CDR2 YNNKEL come from the germline V gene (reference sequence). The chain's CDR3 is CASSPGTGALNEQFF. The CDR3 bases are TGTGCCAGCAGCCCAGGGACAGGGGCCCTGAATGAGCAGTTCTTC.

For this clonotype: Mismatch with germline at one junction end may stem from a read error. In DNA form, the CDR3 reads TGTACCAGCTCTAATAAATTCGGCGGGTACAATGAGCAGTTCTTC. It encodes CTSSNKFGGYNEQFF. The V call is TRBV12-3 or TRBV12-4, the J call TRBJ2-1; a possible D gene is TRBD2 (5 bases). CDR3 size: 15 residues.

The CDR3 loop reads CASPRLAQNNEQFF. The CDR3 nucleotides are TGTGCCAGCCCTAGACTAGCTCAGAACAATGAGCAGTTCTTC. This sequence joins TRBV19 and TRBJ2-1; 7 nucleotides line up with TRBD2. The CDR3 covers 14 residues. In germline, CDR1 is LNHDA, CDR2 SQIVND (reference sequence). V dropped 9 bases and J dropped 5; count of bases not matched to a gene: 10.

This clonotype was observed a few times. V is TRBV27 and J is TRBJ2-1; TRBD2 agrees at 11 bases. The CDR3 spans 15 residues. Germline V gives CDR1 MNHEY, CDR2 SMNVEV (reference sequence). Losses at the gene ends were 3 bases for V and 3 bases for J; bases not matched to a gene: 1. This CDR3 is CASSFTSGSYNEQFF. The CDR3 nucleotides are TGTGCCAGCAGTTTTACTAGCGGGAGCTACAATGAGCAGTTCTTC.

The genes are TRBV12-3 or TRBV12-4 and TRBJ2-1; TRBD2 matches at 9 bases. Trimming at V came to 3 bases and at J to 7 bases, leaving 4 bases not matched to a gene. CDR3 length equals 14 residues. CDR3 amino acids: CASSFRTSENEQFF. CDR3 DNA sequence: TGTGCCAGCAGTTTTAGGACTAGCGAGAATGAGCAGTTCTTC.

This CDR3 is CSASGGRGSYNEQFF. In DNA form, the CDR3 reads TGCAGTGCCAGTGGAGGTCGCGGCTCCTACAATGAGCAGTTCTTC. The chain combines TRBV20-1 with TRBJ2-1, with a weak D call TRBD2 (5 bases). Deletions cut 6 bases from V and 0 bases from J, with 15 bases between. This CDR3 is 15 amino acids long. Germline V lookup: CDR1 DFQATT, CDR2 SNEGSKA (reference sequence).

This chain uses TRBV7-6 with TRBJ2-1; TRBD2 matches 7 bases. The CDR3 has 16 amino acids. Germline CDR1 is SGHVS and CDR2 is FNYEAQ. The J segment lost 2 bases and the V segment lost 1 base, leaving 5 bases of the junction unmatched. CDR3 DNA sequence: TGTGCCAGCAGCTTAGAAGCGGGATCGCCCTACAATGAGCAGTTCTTC. Protein: CASSLEAGSPYNEQFF.

The chain uses TRBV12-3 or TRBV12-4 and TRBJ2-3, with D tentatively TRBD1 or TRBD2 (5 bases each). With 5 bases removed from V and 9 bases from J, the gap between germline ends came to 18 bases. This CDR3 spans 14 amino acids. The CDR3 bases are TGTGCCAGCAGTCCACTTGGGGGAGTCAAGACGCAGTATTTT. Its protein is CASSPLGGVKTQYF.

This clonotype occurred once. The chain combines TRBV20-1 with TRBJ1-2, with a possible D match to TRBD1 (6 bases). V was cut by 6 bases and J by 4 bases, with 24 bases left in between. The CDR3 loop spans 16 amino acids. The V gene's germline CDR1 is DFQATT and CDR2 SNEGSKA (reference sequence). The CDR3 region is CSAPNRVSQAGYGYTF. The CDR3 DNA reads TGCAGTGCACCGAACAGGGTCTCCCAGGCGGGCTATGGCTACACCTTC.